The 28 T cell receptor beta chains below come from one sample, sequenced in a study of T cells after yellow fever vaccination. TCRdb reprocessed the 5' RACE reads via MiXCR and lists one record per CDR3 protein. This sample has about 330,000 distinct CDR3 sequences, with approximately 7% found just once. This specimen consisted of PBMCs, obtained around 45 days after the first yellow fever vaccination. These receptor sequences come from a man in his late teens or twenties who received the YFV17D yellow fever vaccine.

The gene calls are TRBV7-2 and TRBJ2-1; either TRBD1 or TRBD2 may supply D (5 bases each). The CDR3 contains 13 residues. The germline V gene encodes CDR1 SGHTA and CDR2 FQGNSA. Trimming removed 3 bases from V and 12 bases from J, with 15 bases in between. The CDR3: CASSLDGDLGQFF. CDR3 bases: TGTGCCAGCAGCTTGGATGGGGACCTTGGGCAGTTCTTC.

In this sample, this clonotype turned up a few times. V is TRBV28 and J is TRBJ2-1; D is ambiguous. V was trimmed by 2 bases and J by 13 bases, leaving 9 bases between them. CDR3 length: 11 residues. The germline V gene encodes CDR1 MDHEN and CDR2 SYDVKM. The CDR3 nucleotides read TGTGCCAGCAGTTTAACCTCCGGACAGTTCTTC. Amino acid sequence: CASSLTSGQFF.

The chain employs TRBV7-3 and TRBJ2-1; TRBD2 matches at 8 bases. CDR3 length: 16 residues. CDR1 is SGHTA and CDR2 is FQGTGA in the germline V gene. J gave up 10 bases and V 1 base, and 12 bases lay outside the gene matches. The CDR3 sequence: CASSLNGGAQGDEQFF. DNA for the CDR3: TGTGCCAGCAGCTTAAACGGGGGGGCACAGGGAGACGAGCAGTTCTTC. The variable domain in full, completed from reference TRBV7-3 and TRBJ2-1, reads GAGVSQTPSNKVTEKGKYVELRCDPISGHTALYWYRQSLGQGPEFLIYFQGTGAADDSGLPNDRFFAVRPEGSVSTLKIQRTERGDSAVYLCASSLNGGAQGDEQFFGPGTRLTVL.

With regard to this clonotype: A much more abundant neighbour one base away suggests this may be a read error. V gene TRBV10-3 combines with J gene TRBJ1-2; D not certain. CDR1 and CDR2 from the germline V gene are ENHRY and SYGVKD. This CDR3 is 13 amino acids long. The V end was cut by 0 bases, the J end by 4 bases, with 6 bases between. The chain's CDR3 is CAISESVIYGYTF. The CDR3 DNA reads TGTGCCATCAGTGAGTCGGTTATCTATGGCTACACCTTC.

J is TRBJ2-7 and V is TRBV4-1; either TRBD1 or TRBD2 may supply D (5 bases each). Looked up from germline, CDR1 is MGHRA and CDR2 is YSYEKL. The CDR3 sequence is 21 residues long. Trimming cost V 0 bases and J 1 base, with 28 bases left between them. CDR3 in amino acids: CASSQDPRHGAGSLFSYEQYV. The CDR3 DNA is TGCGCCAGCAGCCAAGATCCACGGCACGGGGCAGGTTCCCTTTTTTCCTACGAGCAGTACGTC.

This clonotype was detected many times. The gene calls are TRBV5-1 and TRBJ2-1; maybe TRBD1 (5 bases). Germline V gives CDR1 SGHRS, CDR2 YFSETQ. Trimming shortened V by 5 bases and J by 5 bases, and 11 bases separated the two germline ends. The CDR3 loop spans 13 amino acids. CDR3 loop: CASRGPLDNEQFF. As DNA, the CDR3 is TGCGCCAGCAGGGGGCCGCTGGACAATGAGCAGTTCTTC. The entire variable domain, with the rest obtained from reference TRBV5-1 and TRBJ2-1, is as follows: KAGVTQTPRYLIKTRGQQVTLSCSPISGHRSVSWYQQTPGQGLQFLFEYFSETQRNKGNFPGRFSGRQFSNSRSEMNVSTLELGDSALYLCASRGPLDNEQFFGPGTRLTVL.

This clonotype was observed a handful of times. The V and J genes are TRBV14 and TRBJ2-1; no clear D. Trimming took off 6 bases at V and 0 bases at J, with 12 bases between the two ends. Germline CDR1 SGHDN, CDR2 FVKESK. The CDR3 length is 15 residues. The CDR3 sequence: CASSFYGSSYNEQFF. Written as DNA, the CDR3 is TGTGCCAGCAGTTTCTACGGAAGCTCCTACAATGAGCAGTTCTTC.

This clonotype was counted a few times. This chain joins TRBV12-3 or TRBV12-4 and TRBJ2-1; TRBD2 matches 7 bases. V lost 6 bases, J lost 4 bases, and 9 bases stayed unmatched. The CDR3 sequence is 15 residues long. In DNA form, the CDR3 reads TGTGCCAGCAGGACTAGCCCCCGCGGATACAATGAGCAGTTCTTC. Its protein is CASRTSPRGYNEQFF.

This chain joins TRBV5-4 and TRBJ2-2; the match to TRBD1 covers 9 bases. This CDR3 has 16 amino acids. Germline CDR1 is SGHNT and CDR2 is YYREEE (reference sequence). Trimming at V came to 6 bases and at J to 7 bases, leaving 13 bases not matched to a gene. In nucleotides, the CDR3 is TGTGCCAGCACCAACCCCGGGACAGGGAGGATCGGGGAGCTGTTTTTT. Amino acids: CASTNPGTGRIGELFF. Drawing the rest from reference TRBV5-4 and TRBJ2-2, the complete variable domain is ETGVTQSPTHLIKTRGQQVTLRCSSQSGHNTVSWYQQALGQGPQFIFQYYREEENGRGNFPPRFSGLQFPNYSSELNVNALELDDSALYLCASTNPGTGRIGELFFGEGSRLTVL.

This clonotype was counted ten times or more. The chain's CDR3 is CSVEVRGSEQYF. CDR3 coding DNA: TGCAGCGTTGAAGTAAGGGGATCCGAGCAGTACTTC. The chain combines TRBV29-1 with TRBJ2-7; tentative D call: TRBD1 (5 bases). Germline CDR1 is SQVTM and CDR2 is ANQGSEA. V was shortened by 1 base and J by 6 bases, with 10 bases between the two germline ends. The length of the CDR3 is 12 residues.

This clonotype was detected many times. The chain carries TRBV7-2 and TRBJ1-5; unclear D gene. The V gene's germline CDR1 is SGHTA and CDR2 FQGNSA. The CDR3 has 13 amino acids. V gave up 5 bases and J gave up 3 bases, with 8 bases separating them. In nucleotides, the CDR3 is TGTGCCAGCAGCCGAGTACACAATCAGCCCCAGCATTTT. Amino acid sequence: CASSRVHNQPQHF. The full variable domain, its missing parts supplied by reference TRBV7-2 and TRBJ1-5, is GAGVSQSPSNKVTEKGKDVELRCDPISGHTALYWYRQSLGQGLEFLIYFQGNSAPDKSGLPSDRFSAERTGGSVSTLTIQRTQQEDSAVYLCASSRVHNQPQHFGDGTRLSIL.

Only a few counts were recorded for this clonotype. The chain recombines TRBV3-1 with TRBJ2-2, with unresolved D. This CDR3 region has 15 residues. The germline gives CDR1 LGHDT, CDR2 YNNKEL (reference sequence). Trimming took off 1 base at V and 0 bases at J, with 6 bases between the two ends. CDR3 in amino acids: CASSQVSSNTGELFF. In nucleotides, the CDR3 is TGTGCCAGCAGCCAAGTCAGTTCGAACACCGGGGAGCTGTTTTTT.

The chain is built from TRBV11-1 and TRBJ2-3; TRBD2 aligns across 8 bases. V shed 10 bases and J 0 bases; nucleotides not matched to a gene: 18. The CDR3 sequence is 18 residues long. The germline V gene has CDR1 SGHAT and CDR2 FQDESV (reference sequence). CDR3: CAINSPVAKRGSTDTQYF. The CDR3 nucleotides are TGTGCCATCAACTCCCCAGTGGCCAAGCGGGGGAGCACAGATACGCAGTATTTT.

This clonotype was seen a handful of times. The chain couples TRBV7-2 to TRBJ2-1, with D unresolved. Germline V gives CDR1 SGHTA, CDR2 FQGNSA. The CDR3 is made up of 15 amino acids. Trimming removed 1 base from V and 1 base from J, with 8 bases in between. CDR3 nucleotides: TGTGCCAGCAGCTTAGGGGTCATATCCTACAATGAGCAGTTCTTC. This translates into CASSLGVISYNEQFF.

The V call is TRBV5-1, the J call TRBJ2-5, with 9 bases that match TRBD2. This CDR3 is 14 amino acids long. Germline trimming cut 4 bases from V and 9 bases from J; bases unmatched to any gene: 10. Germline V CDR1 and CDR2: SGHRS, YFSETQ. CDR3 sequence reads: CASSEGLAMEAQYF. The DNA for the CDR3 is TGCGCCAGCAGCGAAGGACTAGCGATGGAGGCCCAGTACTTC.

This clonotype was seen only a few times. The chain couples TRBV5-1 to TRBJ2-1; D is undetermined. CDR3 length: 14 residues. Trimming shortened V by 5 bases and J by 0 bases, and 9 bases separated the two germline ends. Germline V gene sequence: CDR1 SGHRS, CDR2 YFSETQ. CDR3: CASSWWASYNEQFF. The CDR3 DNA follows: TGCGCCAGCAGTTGGTGGGCCTCCTACAATGAGCAGTTCTTC.

The V gene is TRBV5-1, the J gene TRBJ1-2, with 9 bases identical to TRBD1. Germline-derived CDR1 and CDR2 are SGHRS and YFSETQ. The J segment lost 5 bases and the V segment lost 4 bases, leaving 6 bases of the junction unmatched. The CDR3 extends over 14 amino acids. DNA for the CDR3: TGCGCCAGCAGCCCTACGGGACAGGGTTATGGCTACACCTTC. This translates into CASSPTGQGYGYTF.

The CDR3 loop is CATSRGGQENTEAFF. DNA of the CDR3: TGTGCCACCTCAAGGGGGGGACAGGAGAACACTGAAGCTTTCTTT. This rearrangement joins TRBV13 to TRBJ1-1; 8 bases align to TRBD1. V shed 10 bases, J shed 1 base, and the junction held 11 bases outside the gene matches. The CDR3 has 15 residues. CDR1 and CDR2 (germline): PRHDT, FYEKMQ (reference sequence).

In this sample, this clonotype turned up a few times. This rearrangement joins TRBV27 to TRBJ2-7, with 8 bases fitting TRBD1. Germline loops: CDR1 MNHEY, CDR2 SMNVEV (reference sequence). With 7 bases clipped from V and 2 bases from J, the junction kept 7 bases outside the gene matches. This CDR3 region has 14 residues. CDR3 in amino acids: CASTFRTGPYEQYF. CDR3 in DNA: TGTGCCAGCACTTTCCGGACAGGGCCCTACGAGCAGTACTTC.

Many counts were recorded for this clonotype. The junction and the germline gene differ at one end; a read error may be behind it. CDR3 in amino acids: CASSSQGGNTEAFF. CDR3 coding DNA: TGCGCCAGCAGCTCACAGGGCGGGAACACTGAAGCTTTCTTT. The rearrangement links TRBV12-3 or TRBV12-4 to TRBJ1-1; weak D call: TRBD1 (6 bases). This CDR3 region has 14 residues.

This clonotype has ten or more counts. The V gene is TRBV7-2, the J gene TRBJ2-3; D not certain. Germline-derived CDR1 and CDR2 are SGHTA and FQGNSA. This CDR3 contains 16 residues. V was cut by 5 bases and J by 1 base, with 16 bases left in between. This CDR3 is CASSPGHTSGTDTQYF. CDR3 bases: TGTGCCAGCAGCCCTGGGCATACCTCTGGCACAGATACGCAGTATTTT.

The chain is built from TRBV10-3 and TRBJ2-7, with unresolved D. V was trimmed by 6 bases and J by 1 base, leaving 13 bases between them. The germline gives CDR1 ENHRY, CDR2 SYGVKD. This CDR3 has 14 residues. CDR3 sequence (DNA): TGTGCCATCAGGGGCTACCCTCGGTCCTACGAGCAGTACTTC. Amino acid sequence: CAIRGYPRSYEQYF.

This clonotype was seen more than once but under ten times. The rearrangement uses TRBV27 and TRBJ1-2, with D perhaps matching TRBD1 (5 bases). This CDR3 spans 14 amino acids. V lost 5 bases to trimming and J lost 8 bases, with 18 bases between them. Germline-derived CDR1 and CDR2 are MNHEY and SMNVEV (reference sequence). The CDR3 reads CASSPVGGGLGYTF. CDR3 DNA sequence: TGTGCCAGCAGTCCCGTCGGGGGTGGTTTAGGCTACACCTTC.

This clonotype was picked up a small number of times. The chain has TRBV19 and TRBJ2-1; 10 bases fit TRBD1. Germline trimming cut 5 bases from V and 8 bases from J; bases unmatched to any gene: 9. There are 15 residues in the CDR3. Germline V gives CDR1 LNHDA, CDR2 SQIVND (reference sequence). CDR3 in DNA: TGTGCCAGTAGTCCAAGACAGGGGGCGCAGGATGAGCAGTTCTTC. It encodes CASSPRQGAQDEQFF.

The chain has TRBV6-1 and TRBJ1-4, with TRBD1 matching 8 bases. Per the germline V gene, CDR1 is MNHNS and CDR2 is SASEGT. The length of the CDR3 is 14 residues. With V trimmed by 6 bases and J by 8 bases, 8 bases remained unmatched. The CDR3 DNA reads TGTGCCAGCAGACCCCAGGGGGCAGGAGAAAAACTGTTTTTT. Protein product: CASRPQGAGEKLFF.

This clonotype appeared a single time. Given a much more abundant clone one base away, this may be a read error. The V gene is TRBV4-1, the J gene TRBJ2-5; 9 bases agree with TRBD1. Germline V lookup: CDR1 MGHRA, CDR2 YSYEKL. V was clipped by 3 bases and J by 8 bases; unmatched bases: 7. The length of the CDR3 is 14 residues. The CDR3 sequence: CASSHGTGWDTQYF. In nucleotides, the CDR3 is TGCGCCAGCAGCCACGGGACAGGGTGGGACACCCAGTACTTC.

This clonotype was found a few times. The V gene is TRBV6-2 or TRBV6-3, the J gene TRBJ1-1; maybe TRBD1 (5 bases). The germline CDR1 and CDR2 sequences are MNHEY and SVGEGT. This CDR3 spans 14 amino acids. Trimming pared 6 bases from V and 7 bases from J, leaving 18 bases between. CDR3 loop: CASSSPGRVIEAFF. In nucleotides, the CDR3 is TGTGCCAGCAGCAGCCCGGGCAGGGTGATTGAAGCTTTCTTT.

V usage is TRBV7-2 and J usage is TRBJ2-1; TRBD2 matches at 7 bases. Trimming at V came to 2 bases and at J to 0 bases, leaving 7 bases not matched to a gene. CDR3 length equals 17 residues. The germline V gene has CDR1 SGHTA and CDR2 FQGNSA. The DNA of the CDR3 is TGTGCCAGCAGCTTAAGTAGCGGGCCTATCTCCTACAATGAGCAGTTCTTC. It specifies CASSLSSGPISYNEQFF.